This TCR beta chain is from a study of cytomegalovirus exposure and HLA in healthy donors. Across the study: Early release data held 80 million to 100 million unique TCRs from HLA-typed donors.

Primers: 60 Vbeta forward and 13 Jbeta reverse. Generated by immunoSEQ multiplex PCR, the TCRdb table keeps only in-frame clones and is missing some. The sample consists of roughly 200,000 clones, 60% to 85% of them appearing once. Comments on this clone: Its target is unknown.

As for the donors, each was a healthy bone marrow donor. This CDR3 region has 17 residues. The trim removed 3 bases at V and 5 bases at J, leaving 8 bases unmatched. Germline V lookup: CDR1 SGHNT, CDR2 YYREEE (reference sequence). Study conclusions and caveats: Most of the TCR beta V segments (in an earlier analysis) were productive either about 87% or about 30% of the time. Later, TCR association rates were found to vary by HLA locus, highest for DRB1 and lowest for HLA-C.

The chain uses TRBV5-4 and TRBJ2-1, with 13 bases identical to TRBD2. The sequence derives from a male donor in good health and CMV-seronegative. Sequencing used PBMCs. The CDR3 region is CASSSGTSGTGNNEQFF. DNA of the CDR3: TGTGCCAGCAGCTCCGGGACTAGCGGGACCGGTAACAATGAGCAGTTCTTC.